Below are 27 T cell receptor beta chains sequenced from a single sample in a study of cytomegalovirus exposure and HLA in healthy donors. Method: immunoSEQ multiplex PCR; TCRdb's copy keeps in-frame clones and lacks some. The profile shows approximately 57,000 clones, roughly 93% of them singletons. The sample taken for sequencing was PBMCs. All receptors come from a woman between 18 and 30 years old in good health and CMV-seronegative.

This CDR3 reads CAIRDRGNTGELFF. The CDR3 DNA reads as TGTGCCATCAGGGACAGGGGGAACACCGGGGAGCTGTTTTTT. The chain uses TRBV10-3 and TRBJ2-2; TRBD1 matches 9 bases. CDR1 is ENHRY and CDR2 is SYGVKD in the germline V gene. With V trimmed by 6 bases and J by 1 base, 0 bases remained unmatched. CDR3 length: 14 residues.

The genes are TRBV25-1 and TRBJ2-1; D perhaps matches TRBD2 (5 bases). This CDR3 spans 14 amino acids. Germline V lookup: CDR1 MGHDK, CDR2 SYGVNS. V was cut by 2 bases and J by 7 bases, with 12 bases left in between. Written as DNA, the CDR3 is TGTGCCAGCAGTGAACCCCTGACGGGAAATGAGCAGTTCTTC. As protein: CASSEPLTGNEQFF.

The CDR3 spells CASSIWQGAGGYTF. CDR3 sequence (DNA): TGTGCCAGTAGTATTTGGCAGGGGGCCGGCGGCTACACCTTC. J is TRBJ1-2 and V is TRBV19; TRBD1 aligns across 8 bases. The CDR3 runs 14 residues. Per germline, CDR1 LNHDA and CDR2 SQIVND (reference sequence). V lost 3 bases and J lost 8; bases outside the gene matches: 8.

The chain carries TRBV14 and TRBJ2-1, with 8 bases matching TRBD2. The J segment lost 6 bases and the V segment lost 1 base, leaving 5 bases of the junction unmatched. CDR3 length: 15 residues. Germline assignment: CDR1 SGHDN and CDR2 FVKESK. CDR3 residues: CASSQGIAGSNEQFF. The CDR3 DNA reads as TGTGCCAGCAGCCAAGGGATAGCGGGGAGCAATGAGCAGTTCTTC.

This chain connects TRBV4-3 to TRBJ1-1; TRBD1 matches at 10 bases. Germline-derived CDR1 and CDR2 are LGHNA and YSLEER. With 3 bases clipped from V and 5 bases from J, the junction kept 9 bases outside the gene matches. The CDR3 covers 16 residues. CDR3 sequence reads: CASSHTLGQGDTEAFF. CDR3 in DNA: TGCGCCAGCAGCCACACATTAGGACAGGGGGATACTGAAGCTTTCTTT.

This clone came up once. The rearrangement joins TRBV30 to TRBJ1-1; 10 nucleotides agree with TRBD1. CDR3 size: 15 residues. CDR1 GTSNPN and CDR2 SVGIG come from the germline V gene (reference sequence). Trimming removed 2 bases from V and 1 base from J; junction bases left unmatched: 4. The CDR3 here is CAWSPWDRGNTEAFF. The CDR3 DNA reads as TGTGCCTGGAGTCCCTGGGACAGGGGGAACACTGAAGCTTTCTTT.

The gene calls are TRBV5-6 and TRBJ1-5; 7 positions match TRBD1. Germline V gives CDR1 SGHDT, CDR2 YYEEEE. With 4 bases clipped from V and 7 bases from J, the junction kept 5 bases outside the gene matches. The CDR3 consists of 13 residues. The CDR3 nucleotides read TGTGCCAGCAGCGCACGGGACAGCCAGCCCCAGCATTTT. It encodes CASSARDSQPQHF.

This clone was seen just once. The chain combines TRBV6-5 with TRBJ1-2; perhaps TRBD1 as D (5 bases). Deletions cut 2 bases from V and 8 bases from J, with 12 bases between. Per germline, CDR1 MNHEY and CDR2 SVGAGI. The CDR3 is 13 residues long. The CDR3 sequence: CASSYPDWGGYTF. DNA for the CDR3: TGTGCCAGCAGTTACCCCGACTGGGGCGGCTACACCTTC.

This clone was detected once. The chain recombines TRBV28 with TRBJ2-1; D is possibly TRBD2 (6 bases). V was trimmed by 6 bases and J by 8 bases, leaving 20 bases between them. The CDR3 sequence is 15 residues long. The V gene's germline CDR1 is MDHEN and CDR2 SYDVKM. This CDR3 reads CASSPSGGAGHEQFF. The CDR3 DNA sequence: TGTGCCAGCAGCCCCTCGGGCGGAGCGGGCCATGAGCAGTTCTTC.

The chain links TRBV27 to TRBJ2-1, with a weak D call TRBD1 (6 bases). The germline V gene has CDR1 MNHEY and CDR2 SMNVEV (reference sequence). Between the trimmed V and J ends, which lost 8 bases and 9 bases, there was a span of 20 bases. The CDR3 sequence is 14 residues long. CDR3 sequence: CASSEPQGFSEQFF. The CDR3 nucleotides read TGTGCCAGCTCCGAACCCCAGGGGTTTAGTGAGCAGTTCTTC.

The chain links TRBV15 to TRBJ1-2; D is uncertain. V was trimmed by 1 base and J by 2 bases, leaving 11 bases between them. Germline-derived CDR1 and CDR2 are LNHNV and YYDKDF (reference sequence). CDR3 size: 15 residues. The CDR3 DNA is TGTGCCACCAGCAGAGGCGGGGATTGGAACTATGGCTACACCTTC. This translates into CATSRGGDWNYGYTF.

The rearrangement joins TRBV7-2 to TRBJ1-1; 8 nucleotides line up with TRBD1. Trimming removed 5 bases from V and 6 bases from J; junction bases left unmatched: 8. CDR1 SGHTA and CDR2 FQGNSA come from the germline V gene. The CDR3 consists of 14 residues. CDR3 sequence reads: CASSPDRASAEAFF. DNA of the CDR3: TGTGCCAGCAGCCCGGACAGGGCGTCGGCTGAAGCTTTCTTT.

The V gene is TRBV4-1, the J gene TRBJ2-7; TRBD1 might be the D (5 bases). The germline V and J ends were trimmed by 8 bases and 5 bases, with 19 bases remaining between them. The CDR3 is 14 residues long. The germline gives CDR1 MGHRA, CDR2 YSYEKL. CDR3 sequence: CASSPRQGLDEQYF. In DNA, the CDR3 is TGCGCCAGCTCCCCGAGGCAGGGTTTGGACGAGCAGTACTTC.

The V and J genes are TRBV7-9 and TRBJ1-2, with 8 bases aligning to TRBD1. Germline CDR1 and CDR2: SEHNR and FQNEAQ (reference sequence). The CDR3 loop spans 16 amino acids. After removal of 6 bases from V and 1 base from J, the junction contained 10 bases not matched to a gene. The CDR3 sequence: CASRESGTGLNYGYTF. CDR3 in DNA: TGTGCCAGCAGAGAATCCGGGACAGGCCTTAACTATGGCTACACCTTC.

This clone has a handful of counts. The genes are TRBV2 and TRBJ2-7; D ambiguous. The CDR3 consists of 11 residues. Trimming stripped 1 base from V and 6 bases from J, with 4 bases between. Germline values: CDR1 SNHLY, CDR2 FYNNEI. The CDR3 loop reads CASSEESEQYV. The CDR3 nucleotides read TGTGCCAGCAGTGAAGAAAGCGAGCAGTACGTC.

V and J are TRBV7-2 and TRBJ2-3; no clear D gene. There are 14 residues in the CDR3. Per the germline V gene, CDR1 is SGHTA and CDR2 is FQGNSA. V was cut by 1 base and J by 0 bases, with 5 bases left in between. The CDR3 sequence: CASSLDSSTDTQYF. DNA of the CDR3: TGTGCCAGCAGCTTAGATTCTAGCACAGATACGCAGTATTTT.

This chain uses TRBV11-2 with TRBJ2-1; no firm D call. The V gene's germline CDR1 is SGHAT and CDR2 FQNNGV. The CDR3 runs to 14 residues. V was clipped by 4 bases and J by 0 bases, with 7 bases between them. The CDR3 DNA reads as TGTGCCAGCAGCTCCCGAGGCTCCTACAATGAGCAGTTCTTC. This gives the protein CASSSRGSYNEQFF. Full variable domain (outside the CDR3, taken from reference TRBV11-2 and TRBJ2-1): EAGVAQSPRYKIIEKRQSVAFWCNPISGHATLYWYQQILGQGPKLLIQFQNNGVVDDSQLPKDRFSAERLKGVDSTLKIQPAKLEDSAVYLCASSSRGSYNEQFFGPGTRLTVL.

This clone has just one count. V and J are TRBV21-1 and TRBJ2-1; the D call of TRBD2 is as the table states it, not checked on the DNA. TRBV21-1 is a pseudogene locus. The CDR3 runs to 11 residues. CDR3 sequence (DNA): TGTGCCAGCAGCAAAAGAGGTGAGCAGTTCTTC. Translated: CASSKRGEQFF.

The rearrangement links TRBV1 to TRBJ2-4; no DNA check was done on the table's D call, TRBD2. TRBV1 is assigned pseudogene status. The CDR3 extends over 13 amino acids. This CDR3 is CTSSGGAANIQYF. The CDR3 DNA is TGCACCAGCAGCGGGGGGGCCGCAAACATTCAGTACTTC.

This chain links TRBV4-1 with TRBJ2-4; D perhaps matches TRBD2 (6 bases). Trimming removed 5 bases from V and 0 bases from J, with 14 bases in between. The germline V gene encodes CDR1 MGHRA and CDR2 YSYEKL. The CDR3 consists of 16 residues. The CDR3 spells CASSSRLVLAKNIQYF. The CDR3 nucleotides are TGCGCCAGCAGCTCCCGACTAGTCCTAGCCAAAAACATTCAGTACTTC.

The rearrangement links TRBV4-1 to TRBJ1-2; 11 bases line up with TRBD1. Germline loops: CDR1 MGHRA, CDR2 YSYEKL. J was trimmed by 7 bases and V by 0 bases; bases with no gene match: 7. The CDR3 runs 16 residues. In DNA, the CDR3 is TGCGCCAGCAGCCAAGATCTGGACAGGGGGCTTGGTGGCTACACCTTC. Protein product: CASSQDLDRGLGGYTF.

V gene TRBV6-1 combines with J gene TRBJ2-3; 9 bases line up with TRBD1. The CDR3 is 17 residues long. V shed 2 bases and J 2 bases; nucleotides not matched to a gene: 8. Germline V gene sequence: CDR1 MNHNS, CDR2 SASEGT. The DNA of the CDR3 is TGTGCCAGCAGTGAATTGAGGGGACAGGGATTCACAGATACGCAGTATTTT. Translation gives CASSELRGQGFTDTQYF.

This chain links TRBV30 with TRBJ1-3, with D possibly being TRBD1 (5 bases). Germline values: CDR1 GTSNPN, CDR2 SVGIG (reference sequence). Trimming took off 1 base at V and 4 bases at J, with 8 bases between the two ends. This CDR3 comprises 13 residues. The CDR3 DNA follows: TGTGCCTGGAGTGGGGGACTCGGAAACACCATATATTTT. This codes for CAWSGGLGNTIYF.

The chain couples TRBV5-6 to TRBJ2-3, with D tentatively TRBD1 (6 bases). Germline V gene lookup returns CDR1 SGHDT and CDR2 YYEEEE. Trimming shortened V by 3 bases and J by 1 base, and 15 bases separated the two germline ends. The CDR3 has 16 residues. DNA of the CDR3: TGTGCCAGCAGCTGGGGGCTAGGGGCGGGCACAGATACGCAGTATTTT. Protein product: CASSWGLGAGTDTQYF. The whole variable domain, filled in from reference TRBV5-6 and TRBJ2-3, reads DAGVTQSPTHLIKTRGQQVTLRCSPKSGHDTVSWYQQALGQGPQFIFQYYEEEERQRGNFPDRFSGHQFPNYSSELNVNALLLGDSALYLCASSWGLGAGTDTQYFGPGTRLTVL.

DNA of the CDR3: TGTGCCAGCAGCGTAGCACTCCAGGGTACCCAAGACACTGAAGCTTTCTTT. Translation gives CASSVALQGTQDTEAFF. The chain carries TRBV9 and TRBJ1-1, with TRBD1 as a possible D gene (5 bases). Trimming took 0 bases from V and 3 from J, leaving 18 bases between them. The V gene's germline CDR1 is SGDLS and CDR2 YYNGEE. CDR3 length: 17 amino acids.

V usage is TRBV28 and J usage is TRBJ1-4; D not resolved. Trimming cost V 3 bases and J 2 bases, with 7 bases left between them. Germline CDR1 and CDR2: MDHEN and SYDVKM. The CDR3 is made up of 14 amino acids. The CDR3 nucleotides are TGTGCCAGCAGTTTCGCGGGGACTAATGAAAAACTGTTTTTT. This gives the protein CASSFAGTNEKLFF.

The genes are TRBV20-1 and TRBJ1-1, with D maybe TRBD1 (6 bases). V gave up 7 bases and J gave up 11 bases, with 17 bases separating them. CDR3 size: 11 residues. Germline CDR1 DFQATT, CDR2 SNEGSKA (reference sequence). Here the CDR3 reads CSGVQGTGAFF. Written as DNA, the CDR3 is TGCAGTGGAGTACAGGGAACGGGGGCTTTCTTT.